What follows are 8 T cell receptor beta chains derived from one specimen sequenced in a study of vaccination effects on CD4 cells after COVID-19. The antigens these receptors bind are not known. Method: immunoSEQ multiplex PCR; TCRdb's copy keeps in-frame clones and lacks some. The sample yields approximately 30,000 clones, 72% seen once. Before sequencing took place, the ViraFEST assay used viral peptide pools to expand antigen-specific CD4+ T cells. Upon completion of 10 to 11 days in culture, CD4+ T cells were isolated. Each vaccine recipient was nucleocapsid antibody negative and had no prior SARS-CoV-2 infection. The sequencing here drew on CD4+ T cells from PBMCs cultured with SARS-CoV-2 spike peptides, taken before COVID-19 vaccination. Source of these receptors: a human donor who received a COVID-19 vaccine.

The rearrangement links TRBV24-1 to TRBJ2-5; possibly TRBD2 for D (6 bases). The CDR3 is 16 amino acids. The V gene's germline CDR1 is KGHDR and CDR2 SFDVKD. V was cut by 5 bases and J by 4 bases, with 19 bases left in between. CDR3 sequence reads: CATSGRARDGGETQYF. CDR3 bases: TGTGCCACCAGTGGGAGAGCCCGGGACGGGGGAGAGACCCAGTACTTC.

This clone was observed a few times. The CDR3 region has the DNA TGCGCCAGCAGTCCGAGGCCGGGACTAGCGAACACCGGGGAGCTGTTTTTT. This translates into CASSPRPGLANTGELFF. This chain joins TRBV5-1 and TRBJ2-2; 8 bases align to TRBD2. Per the germline V gene, CDR1 is SGHRS and CDR2 is YFSETQ. V dropped 5 bases and J dropped 0; count of bases not matched to a gene: 9. The CDR3 runs 17 residues.

The CDR3, as DNA: TGTGCCAGCAGTGAAGGTGTTTCTAGAAGCTCCTACAATGAGCAGTTCTTC. Its protein is CASSEGVSRSSYNEQFF. The rearrangement links TRBV25-1 to TRBJ2-1; no reliable D call. V lost 2 bases and J lost 0, with 14 bases in between. Germline-derived CDR1 and CDR2 are MGHDK and SYGVNS. The CDR3 length is 17 residues.

The V and J genes are TRBV3-1 (or the pseudogene TRBV3-2) and TRBJ2-1, with a possible D match to TRBD2 (6 bases). This CDR3 contains 14 residues. Germline lookup yields CDR1 LGHDT and CDR2 YNNKEL (reference sequence). The V gene lost 1 base and the J gene lost 9 bases, with 13 bases spanning the gap. In DNA form, the CDR3 reads TGTGCCAGCAGCCAAGCCGCGGGGAACGGTGAGCAGTTCTTC. Its protein product is CASSQAAGNGEQFF.

The chain recombines TRBV10-3 with TRBJ2-5; TRBD2 matches at 8 bases. The trim removed 10 bases at V and 2 bases at J, leaving 9 bases unmatched. The CDR3 is made up of 14 amino acids. Germline lookup yields CDR1 ENHRY and CDR2 SYGVKD. CDR3 protein: CATATRGAQETQYF. The CDR3 DNA reads as TGTGCCACCGCGACGCGGGGGGCTCAAGAGACCCAGTACTTC.

The V and J genes are TRBV5-1 and TRBJ1-2; possible D gene TRBD1, 5 bases. This CDR3 is 14 amino acids long. V dropped 4 bases and J dropped 5 bases, with 15 bases sitting between them. Germline-derived CDR1 and CDR2 are SGHRS and YFSETQ. The CDR3 is CASSVGENPYGYTF. In nucleotides, the CDR3 is TGCGCCAGCAGCGTGGGGGAGAACCCTTATGGCTACACCTTC. Full variable domain (rest looked up from reference TRBV5-1 and TRBJ1-2): KAGVTQTPRYLIKTRGQQVTLSCSPISGHRSVSWYQQTPGQGLQFLFEYFSETQRNKGNFPGRFSGRQFSNSRSEMNVSTLELGDSALYLCASSVGENPYGYTFGSGTRLTVV.

This chain links TRBV6-5 with TRBJ1-3, with D possibly TRBD1 on 5 matching bases. CDR3 length equals 13 residues. V shed 6 bases and J shed 8 bases, with 14 bases lying between them. Germline CDR1 is MNHEY and CDR2 is SVGAGI. In DNA, the CDR3 is TGTGCCAGCAGCCCCCTCAGGGTTGACACCATATATTTT. It is translated as CASSPLRVDTIYF.

The rearrangement uses TRBV5-1 and TRBJ2-5; no clear D gene. The CDR3 runs 11 residues. Trimming took off 4 bases at V and 1 base at J, with 2 bases between the two ends. Looked up from germline, CDR1 is SGHRS and CDR2 is YFSETQ. This CDR3 reads CASSIQETQYF. CDR3 in DNA: TGCGCCAGCAGCATCCAAGAGACCCAGTACTTC.